A single sample gave rise to the 26 T cell receptor beta chains below, sequenced in a study of a mutant IDH1 vaccine in newly diagnosed glioma. Time point in this sample: week 11, during vaccination. A 20-mer mutant IDH1 peptide at 300 ug was injected subcutaneously with topical imiquimod. The antigens of these receptors remain unknown. Here immunoSEQ multiplex PCR was the method, and the copy in TCRdb shows in-frame clones only, minus some. The sample lists about 52,000 clones, around 90% occurring once. Here the sequenced sample was PBMCs, taken from a glioma patient whose treatment included an IDH1 peptide vaccine. These receptor sequences come from a man in his forties or fifties with glioma.

The chain employs TRBV10-3 and TRBJ1-2; no reliable D call. Per the germline V gene, CDR1 is ENHRY and CDR2 is SYGVKD. Trimming took off 0 bases at V and 4 bases at J, with 12 bases between the two ends. CDR3 size: 15 residues. CDR3 residues: CAISESMGNLYGYTF. The CDR3 DNA sequence: TGTGCCATCAGTGAGTCGATGGGCAATCTCTATGGCTACACCTTC.

The CDR3 region is CASSYSGGGNQPQHF. CDR3 nucleotide sequence: TGTGCCAGCAGTTACTCAGGGGGCGGGAATCAGCCCCAGCATTTT. The V call is TRBV6-5, the J call TRBJ1-5, with 7 bases identical to TRBD1. Germline CDR1 MNHEY, CDR2 SVGAGI. V lost 0 bases, J lost 4 bases, and 3 bases stayed unmatched. The CDR3 totals 15 residues.

The V gene is TRBV11-2, the J gene TRBJ1-1; D may be TRBD1 (5 bases). Germline CDR1 is SGHAT and CDR2 is FQNNGV. V lost 7 bases and J lost 3, with 18 bases in between. The CDR3 runs to 15 residues. CDR3 loop: CASTLSPKGYTEAFF. The CDR3 region has the DNA TGTGCCAGCACCCTAAGTCCAAAGGGGTACACTGAAGCTTTCTTT.

This chain's CDR3 is CATRQGGNEQFF. For the CDR3, the DNA is TGTGCCACCCGCCAGGGTGGGAATGAGCAGTTCTTC. This chain joins TRBV25-1 and TRBJ2-1; a weak D match, TRBD1 (5 bases). Trimming removed 10 bases at V and 7 bases at J, with 14 bases between. Germline assignment: CDR1 MGHDK and CDR2 SYGVNS. CDR3 length: 12 amino acids.

V and J are TRBV13 and TRBJ2-7; D ambiguous. The CDR3 is 14 residues long. V lost 0 bases and J lost 5, with 11 bases in between. The germline CDR1 and CDR2 sequences are PRHDT and FYEKMQ (reference sequence). As DNA, the CDR3 is TGTGCCAGCAGCTTAGGGGGTTTTTTCGACGAGCAGTACTTC. Protein sequence: CASSLGGFFDEQYF.

This chain uses TRBV9 with TRBJ1-4; D unresolved. The CDR3 spans 15 residues. V lost 4 bases, J lost 1 base, and 11 bases lay in between. The V gene's germline CDR1 is SGDLS and CDR2 YYNGEE. Written as DNA, the CDR3 is TGTGCCAGCAGCCCCTACGAGGGAACTAATGAAAAACTGTTTTTT. It encodes CASSPYEGTNEKLFF.

The rearrangement uses TRBV10-2 and TRBJ2-1; D unresolved. This CDR3 region has 13 residues. Trimming took off 6 bases at V and 4 bases at J, with 10 bases between the two ends. Germline V gives CDR1 WSHSY, CDR2 SAAADI. CDR3 sequence: CASSSVTYNEQFF. DNA for the CDR3: TGCGCCAGCAGCTCAGTGACTTACAATGAGCAGTTCTTC.

The J gene is TRBJ1-5, the V gene TRBV28, with 9 positions matching TRBD1. The CDR3 totals 14 residues. From germline, CDR1 is MDHEN and CDR2 SYDVKM. J lost 2 bases, V lost 6 bases, and 2 bases had no gene match. For the CDR3, the DNA is TGTGCCAGCAGACAGGGGGCCGGCAATCAGCCCCAGCATTTT. Translating it yields CASRQGAGNQPQHF.

The chain employs TRBV11-3 and TRBJ2-5; D is perhaps TRBD2 (6 bases). The CDR3 extends over 14 amino acids. Per the germline V gene, CDR1 is SGHNT and CDR2 is YENEEA. V lost 5 bases, J lost 4 bases, and 14 bases lay in between. The CDR3: CASSLGGIRETQYF. DNA of the CDR3: TGTGCCAGCAGCCTCGGGGGTATACGAGAGACCCAGTACTTC.

The gene calls are TRBV7-2 and TRBJ2-3; no definite D call. This CDR3 region has 12 residues. Trimming removed 6 bases from V and 3 bases from J, with 7 bases in between. Germline values: CDR1 SGHTA, CDR2 FQGNSA. Written as DNA, the CDR3 is TGTGCCAGCAGGTACAATACAGATACGCAGTATTTT. This encodes CASRYNTDTQYF.

CDR3 amino acids: CASSFRDVYTEAFF. In DNA, the CDR3 is TGTGCCAGCAGTTTCCGGGACGTATACACTGAAGCTTTCTTT. V usage is TRBV27 and J usage is TRBJ1-1, with a weak D call TRBD1 (5 bases). This CDR3 is built from 14 residues. The germline V and J ends were trimmed by 3 bases and 3 bases, with 11 bases remaining between them. Germline V gene sequence: CDR1 MNHEY, CDR2 SMNVEV (reference sequence).

V gene TRBV4-1 combines with J gene TRBJ2-7; D not resolved. Germline CDR1 is MGHRA and CDR2 is YSYEKL. Deletions cut 4 bases from V and 2 bases from J, with 12 bases between. This CDR3 spans 14 amino acids. The CDR3, as DNA: TGCGCCAGCAGCCCGAGTCCAGGCCCCTACGAGCAGTACTTC. Amino acid sequence: CASSPSPGPYEQYF.

The J gene is TRBJ2-7, the V gene TRBV5-4, with a weak D call TRBD1 (7 bases). Germline assignment: CDR1 SGHNT and CDR2 YYREEE (reference sequence). V gave up 4 bases and J gave up 1 base, with 18 bases separating them. This CDR3 spans 16 amino acids. The CDR3 loop reads CASSPAGGRGSYEQYF. CDR3 coding DNA: TGTGCCAGCAGCCCCGCAGGGGGGCGAGGATCCTACGAGCAGTACTTC. The whole variable domain, remainder taken from reference TRBV5-4 and TRBJ2-7, is ETGVTQSPTHLIKTRGQQVTLRCSSQSGHNTVSWYQQALGQGPQFIFQYYREEENGRGNFPPRFSGLQFPNYSSELNVNALELDDSALYLCASSPAGGRGSYEQYFGPGTRLTVT.

The V call is TRBV2, the J call TRBJ1-1, with a possible D match to TRBD1 (6 bases). Per germline, CDR1 SNHLY and CDR2 FYNNEI. This CDR3 has 15 residues. The V end was cut by 6 bases, the J end by 0 bases, with 14 bases between. The CDR3 DNA reads as TGTGCCAGCAGAGTCTTTGGACAGCTGAACACTGAAGCTTTCTTT. Amino acids: CASRVFGQLNTEAFF.

This clone was picked up one time. V and J are TRBV5-1 and TRBJ2-5, with D possibly being TRBD2 (6 bases). Germline assignment: CDR1 SGHRS and CDR2 YFSETQ. CDR3 length: 14 amino acids. V shed 6 bases and J shed 4 bases, with 16 bases lying between them. For the CDR3, the DNA is TGCGCCAGCACCGCGGGGACCTGGGGAGAGACCCAGTACTTC. Encoded protein: CASTAGTWGETQYF.

The V and J genes are TRBV25-1 and TRBJ2-7; tentative D call: TRBD1 (6 bases). CDR1 MGHDK and CDR2 SYGVNS come from the germline V gene. The V and J ends lost 6 bases and 3 bases respectively, with 12 bases between them. The CDR3 runs 13 residues. The CDR3 DNA reads TGTGCCAGCAGAGGGGACACCAACTACGAGCAGTACTTC. Translation gives CASRGDTNYEQYF.

The chain is built from TRBV11-2 and TRBJ1-6, with a weak D call TRBD1 (5 bases). Germline-derived CDR1 and CDR2 are SGHAT and FQNNGV. Trimming shortened V by 5 bases and J by 11 bases, and 22 bases separated the two germline ends. There are 16 residues in the CDR3. CDR3 sequence reads: CASSTYTGTGLPPLHF. The CDR3 DNA reads as TGTGCCAGCAGCACCTACACCGGGACCGGGTTGCCACCCCTCCACTTT.

This clone showed up just once. This rearrangement joins TRBV15 to TRBJ1-5; TRBD1 agrees at 7 bases. Germline-derived CDR1 and CDR2 are LNHNV and YYDKDF (reference sequence). Trimming at V came to 2 bases and at J to 1 base, leaving 5 bases not matched to a gene. The CDR3 covers 16 residues. The CDR3 DNA sequence: TGTGCCACCAGCAGATCTCGACAGGGCAGCAATCAGCCCCAGCATTTT. Protein sequence: CATSRSRQGSNQPQHF. The variable domain in full, with the rest retrieved from reference TRBV15 and TRBJ1-5, is DAMVIQNPRYQVTQFGKPVTLSCSQTLNHNVMYWYQQKSSQAPKLLFHYYDKDFNNEADTPDNFQSRRPNTSFCFLDIRSPGLGDTAMYLCATSRSRQGSNQPQHFGDGTRLSIL.

The J gene is TRBJ2-7, the V gene TRBV18, with 10 bases that match TRBD1. Per germline, CDR1 KGHSH and CDR2 LQKENI. There are 15 residues in the CDR3. V shed 1 base, J shed 5 bases, and the junction held 5 bases outside the gene matches. The CDR3 bases are TGTGCCAGCTCACCACAGGGACAGGGGAGGAACGAGCAGTACTTC. Protein product: CASSPQGQGRNEQYF.

The chain is built from TRBV7-2 and TRBJ1-1; possible D gene TRBD1, 5 bases. The V gene lost 5 bases and the J gene lost 4 bases, with 11 bases spanning the gap. This CDR3 region has 13 residues. CDR1 is SGHTA and CDR2 is FQGNSA in the germline V gene. CDR3 in DNA: TGTGCCAGCAGCCCCGGGGCCGGCACTGAAGCTTTCTTT. Its protein product is CASSPGAGTEAFF.

The chain couples TRBV6-6 to TRBJ2-7, with 7 positions matching TRBD2. The CDR3 covers 14 residues. V gave up 6 bases and J gave up 2 bases; unmatched junction bases: 7. Germline CDR1 is MNHNY and CDR2 is SVGAGI (reference sequence). CDR3 DNA: TGTGCCAGCAGCCACGGGGCGGGGGCCTACGAGCAGTACTTC. Protein product: CASSHGAGAYEQYF.

In its sample, this clone was seen once. V gene TRBV7-3 combines with J gene TRBJ1-3, with D maybe TRBD1 (6 bases). The CDR3 has 15 amino acids. Germline V gene sequence: CDR1 SGHTA, CDR2 FQGTGA. Trimming removed 2 bases at V and 4 bases at J, with 12 bases between. The CDR3 region has the DNA TGTGCCAGCAGCTTAGGTCCGGGGGCAGGAAACACCATATATTTT. Its protein is CASSLGPGAGNTIYF.

The chain couples TRBV13 to TRBJ1-1; 9 bases fit TRBD1. Germline V gene data show CDR1 as PRHDT and CDR2 as FYEKMQ (reference sequence). V lost 0 bases to trimming and J lost 10 bases; unmatched junction nucleotides: 6. This CDR3 is 14 amino acids long. This CDR3 is CASSLGYTGGRAFF. The CDR3 DNA reads TGTGCCAGCAGCTTAGGATATACAGGGGGCCGAGCTTTCTTT.

The chain employs TRBV6-5 and TRBJ2-7; the match to TRBD1 covers 7 bases. The CDR3 is 13 amino acids. Losses at the gene ends were 6 bases for V and 2 bases for J; bases not matched to a gene: 4. In germline, CDR1 is MNHEY, CDR2 SVGAGI. CDR3 DNA: TGTGCCAGCAGACCCGGGACAGCCTACGAGCAGTACTTC. The encoded protein is CASRPGTAYEQYF.

The chain combines TRBV7-8 with TRBJ2-7; no reliable D call. The CDR3 is 13 amino acids. Germline CDR1 SGHVS, CDR2 FQNEAQ. Trimming took 1 base from V and 3 from J, leaving 7 bases between them. CDR3 nucleotides: TGTGCCAGCAGCTTAGATACACTCTACGAGCAGTACTTC. Its translation: CASSLDTLYEQYF. The full variable domain, with the rest looked up from reference TRBV7-8 and TRBJ2-7, is GAGVSQSPRYKVAKRGQDVALRCDPISGHVSLFWYQQALGQGPEFLTYFQNEAQLDKSGLPSDRFFAERPEGSVSTLKIQRTQQEDSAVYLCASSLDTLYEQYFGPGTRLTVT.

As regards this clone: One end of the junction is discordant with germline, which a read error may explain. The chain is built from TRBV7-7 and TRBJ2-1, with a weak D call TRBD2 (6 bases). The CDR3 sequence is 15 residues long. Germline V gene lookup returns CDR1 SSHAT and CDR2 FNYEAQ (reference sequence). The CDR3 here is CASSQTGGPYNEQFF. The CDR3 DNA follows: TGTGCTAGCAGCCAAACCGGGGGACCCTACAATGAGCAGTTCTTC.